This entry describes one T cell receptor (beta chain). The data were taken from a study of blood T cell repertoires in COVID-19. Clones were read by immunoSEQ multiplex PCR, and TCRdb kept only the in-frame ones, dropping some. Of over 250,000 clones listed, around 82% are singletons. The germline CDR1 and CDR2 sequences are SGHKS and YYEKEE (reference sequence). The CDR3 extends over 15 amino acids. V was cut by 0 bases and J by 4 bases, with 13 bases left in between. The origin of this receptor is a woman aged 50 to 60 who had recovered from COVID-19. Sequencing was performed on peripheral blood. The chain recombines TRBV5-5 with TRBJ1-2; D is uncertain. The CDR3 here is CASSLAGGVGYGYTF. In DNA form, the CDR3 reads TGTGCCAGCAGCTTGGCAGGCGGGGTCGGCTATGGCTACACCTTC.